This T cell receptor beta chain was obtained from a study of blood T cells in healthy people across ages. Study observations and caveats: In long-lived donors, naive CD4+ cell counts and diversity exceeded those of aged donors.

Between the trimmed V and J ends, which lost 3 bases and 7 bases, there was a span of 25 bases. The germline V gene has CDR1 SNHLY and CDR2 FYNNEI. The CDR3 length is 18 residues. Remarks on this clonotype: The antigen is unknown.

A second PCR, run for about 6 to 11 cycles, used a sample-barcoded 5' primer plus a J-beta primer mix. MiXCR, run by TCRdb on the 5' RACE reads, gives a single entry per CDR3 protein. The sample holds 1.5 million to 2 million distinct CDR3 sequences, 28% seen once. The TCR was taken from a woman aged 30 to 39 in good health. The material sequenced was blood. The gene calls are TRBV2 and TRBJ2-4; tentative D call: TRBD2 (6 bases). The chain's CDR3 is CASSDEVELHWGRNIQYF. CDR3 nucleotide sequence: TGTGCCAGCAGTGACGAGGTGGAGCTTCATTGGGGGAGGAACATTCAGTACTTC.